The source of this TCR beta chain is a study of T cell responses to AZD1222 COVID-19 vaccine. Study in general: Pooling was applied to second doses at about 4 or about 12 weeks.

Assay used: immunoSEQ multiplex PCR; TCRdb lists only in-frame clones, some missing. The sample lists a few hundred thousand clones, more than 80% occurring once. V lost 1 base and J lost 0; bases outside the gene matches: 5. Per the germline V gene, CDR1 is MGHRA and CDR2 is YSYEKL. This CDR3 comprises 16 residues. The sample in question was peripheral blood, obtained on day 0 of AZD1222 vaccination. The source of this sequence is an adult in good health. V and J are TRBV4-1 and TRBJ2-5; 7 bases fit TRBD2. This CDR3 is CASSQVAGEYQETQYF. The CDR3 region has the DNA TGCGCCAGCAGCCAAGTCGCGGGGGAGTACCAAGAGACCCAGTACTTC.